This T cell receptor (beta chain) was recorded in a study of shared clonotypes between healthy human individuals. Study-wide background: CD8 memory received one plate per donor, CD8 naive two, CD4 memory three and CD4 naive three.

Comments on this clone: Its antigen remains unknown.

Findings and caveats of the study: Rarefaction curves obtained for sorted subsets showed sequencing incomplete despite large depth. Richness estimates generally favored naive over memory subsets.

Generated by immunoSEQ multiplex PCR, the TCRdb table keeps only in-frame clones and is missing some. The table shows 850,000 to 1,200,000 clones, with 65% to 80% occurring only once. The V segment lost 1 base and the J segment 4 bases; nucleotides outside the gene matches: 6. Germline V gene sequence: CDR1 SEHNR, CDR2 FQNEAQ (reference sequence). The CDR3 consists of 16 residues. This TCR derives from a man younger than 35 in good health. What was sequenced was memory CD4+ T cells sorted from blood. Subset defined: CD45RA-negative fraction. The chain links TRBV7-9 to TRBJ1-4; TRBD1 matches at 7 bases. CDR3 loop: CASSLGGGGDNEKLFF. The CDR3 DNA follows: TGTGCCAGCAGCTTAGGAGGGGGCGGTGATAATGAAAAACTGTTTTTT.